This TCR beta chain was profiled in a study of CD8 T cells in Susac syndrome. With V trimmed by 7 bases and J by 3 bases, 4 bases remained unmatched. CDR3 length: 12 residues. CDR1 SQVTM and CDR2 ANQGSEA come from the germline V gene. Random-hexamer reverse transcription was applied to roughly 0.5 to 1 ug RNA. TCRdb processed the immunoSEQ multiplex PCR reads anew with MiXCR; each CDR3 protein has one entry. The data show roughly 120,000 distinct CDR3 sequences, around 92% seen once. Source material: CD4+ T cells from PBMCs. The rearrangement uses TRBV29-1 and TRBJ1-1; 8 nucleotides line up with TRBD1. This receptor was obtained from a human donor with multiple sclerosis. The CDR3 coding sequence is TGCAGCGCGGACAGGGTCGACACTGAAGCTTTCTTT. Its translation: CSADRVDTEAFF.